These 16 T cell receptor beta chains share one sample of origin, sequenced in a study of blood T cells in healthy people across ages. Through a sample-barcoded 5' primer and a J-beta primer mix, a second PCR was run for about 6 to 12 cycles. TCRdb recomputed calls from the 5' RACE reads with MiXCR, one row per CDR3 protein. The table has more than 800,000 distinct CDR3 sequences, under 45% seen once; the top ten hold approximately 19%. The sequencing sample was made of blood. These receptors came from a woman between 55 and 75 years old in good health.

The chain combines TRBV2 with TRBJ2-3, with 11 bases lining up with TRBD2. CDR1 is SNHLY, CDR2 FYNNEI, per germline. V shed 6 bases, J shed 0 bases, and the junction held 5 bases outside the gene matches. The CDR3 is 16 amino acids. The CDR3 reads CASRVSGRDSTDTQYF. The CDR3 DNA reads TGTGCCAGCAGGGTTAGCGGGAGGGATAGCACAGATACGCAGTATTTT.

CDR3 region: CASSGQVGEAFF. Here the CDR3 DNA reads TGTGCCAGCAGCGGACAGGTCGGTGAAGCTTTCTTT. This chain uses TRBV7-9 with TRBJ1-1, with 7 bases identical to TRBD1. Trimming at V came to 5 bases and at J to 7 bases, leaving 4 bases not matched to a gene. The CDR3 spans 12 residues. From germline, CDR1 is SEHNR and CDR2 FQNEAQ (reference sequence).

The chain couples TRBV12-3 or TRBV12-4 to TRBJ2-1; 12 bases align to TRBD2. The CDR3 has 16 amino acids. V lost 7 bases, J lost 1 base, and 5 bases stayed unmatched. DNA for the CDR3: TGTGCCAGCACCCTAGCGGGAGGGCCTTCCTACAATGAGCAGTTCTTC. This gives the protein CASTLAGGPSYNEQFF.

Ten or more counts support this clonotype. The chain recombines TRBV2 with TRBJ2-7; TRBD1 agrees at 7 bases. The CDR3 covers 13 residues. After removal of 4 bases from V and 3 bases from J, the junction contained 3 bases not matched to a gene. Germline V lookup: CDR1 SNHLY, CDR2 FYNNEI. CDR3 nucleotide sequence: TGTGCCAGCAGTGGGGACAGACTCTACGAGCAGTACTTC. It yields the protein CASSGDRLYEQYF.

The gene calls are TRBV11-1 and TRBJ2-1; TRBD2 aligns across 12 bases. The V gene end was trimmed by 5 bases and the J gene end by 5 bases; junction bases not matched to a gene: 7. Germline assignment: CDR1 SGHAT and CDR2 FQDESV (reference sequence). The CDR3 runs 16 residues. As DNA, the CDR3 is TGTGCCAGCAGCCCCCGCCTAGCGGGAGGGAACAATGAGCAGTTCTTC. Protein sequence: CASSPRLAGGNNEQFF.

The chain employs TRBV11-2 and TRBJ2-1; 10 bases map to TRBD2. Germline loops: CDR1 SGHAT, CDR2 FQNNGV. The CDR3 loop spans 17 amino acids. J gave up 8 bases and V 0 bases, and 10 bases lay outside the gene matches. As DNA, the CDR3 is TGTGCCAGCAGCTTAGATCGGGGGGCTAGCGGGAGTGATGAGCAGTTCTTC. It translates to CASSLDRGASGSDEQFF.

CDR3 DNA: TGTGCCAGCAGCGTCTCCACGGGGGGCTACACCTTC. This gives the protein CASSVSTGGYTF. The rearrangement uses TRBV7-9 and TRBJ1-2; no clear D. The germline CDR1 and CDR2 sequences are SEHNR and FQNEAQ (reference sequence). V lost 5 bases, J lost 8 bases, and 12 bases lay in between. The CDR3 is 12 residues long.

In this sample, this clonotype turned up a few times. The junction shows a germline mismatch at one end, possibly a read error. This rearrangement joins TRBV6-5 to TRBJ2-7; D call uncertain. Per the germline V gene, CDR1 is MNHEY and CDR2 is SVGAGI. The CDR3 has 15 residues. The CDR3 coding sequence is TGTGCCAGCAGCTACTCCGGACCCCCTGGTAGCGAGCAGTACTTC. This sequence encodes CASSYSGPPGSEQYF.

This clonotype was counted a few times. A much larger clone lies a single base off, so this may be a read error. V gene TRBV21-1 combines with J gene TRBJ2-7. TRBV21-1 is listed as a pseudogene. The CDR3 is made up of 11 amino acids. The chain's CDR3 is CASSKVHEQYF. DNA for the CDR3: TGTGCCAGCAGCAAAGTCCACGAGCAGTACTTC.

Ten or more counts support this clonotype. This chain links TRBV3-1 with TRBJ2-7, with D uncertain. The CDR3 totals 11 residues. Per the germline V gene, CDR1 is LGHDT and CDR2 is YNNKEL (reference sequence). V gave up 1 base and J gave up 5 bases, with 3 bases separating them. The CDR3 sequence: CASSQVNEQYF. CDR3 coding DNA: TGTGCCAGCAGCCAAGTCAACGAGCAGTACTTC.

This clonotype was seen a few times. V gene TRBV29-1 combines with J gene TRBJ2-3, with a tentative D call TRBD1 (5 bases). Trimming stripped 0 bases from V and 11 bases from J, with 21 bases between. The CDR3 is 15 amino acids. Germline CDR1 is SQVTM and CDR2 is ANQGSEA. CDR3: CSVEDRAGITYEQYF. The DNA for the CDR3 is TGCAGCGTTGAAGATCGGGCAGGGATCACCTACGAGCAGTATTTT.

This chain joins TRBV5-1 and TRBJ2-1; 8 nucleotides align to TRBD2. The CDR3 spans 14 residues. Trimming removed 5 bases from V and 7 bases from J; junction bases left unmatched: 8. The germline V gene has CDR1 SGHRS and CDR2 YFSETQ. For the CDR3, the DNA is TGCGCCAGCAGGGGCGGGAGGAGGGAAAATGAGCAGTTCTTC. Its translation is CASRGGRRENEQFF.

The chain uses TRBV28 and TRBJ2-1; a possible D gene is TRBD2 (6 bases). This CDR3 is built from 13 residues. V lost 3 bases and J 8 bases, leaving 11 bases between the germline ends. The V gene's germline CDR1 is MDHEN and CDR2 SYDVKM. CDR3 residues: CASSLGGVHEQFF. The CDR3 nucleotides are TGTGCCAGCAGTTTGGGAGGCGTACATGAGCAGTTCTTC.

The CDR3 here is CASRMGGGTEAFF. CDR3 DNA sequence: TGTGCCAGCAGGATGGGTGGTGGCACTGAAGCTTTCTTT. The V gene is TRBV6-1, the J gene TRBJ1-1; D call uncertain. Trimming cost V 6 bases and J 4 bases, with 12 bases left between them. This CDR3 is 13 amino acids long. The V gene's germline CDR1 is MNHNS and CDR2 SASEGT.

V and J are TRBV6-2 or TRBV6-3 and TRBJ2-1; D is undetermined. The CDR3 contains 14 residues. V was cut by 5 bases and J by 4 bases, with 12 bases left in between. The germline V gene has CDR1 MNHEY and CDR2 SVGEGT. The CDR3, as DNA: TGTGCCAGCAGTCCCTTGACTGGATACAATGAGCAGTTCTTC. It yields the protein CASSPLTGYNEQFF.

Notes on this clonotype: This sequence may be a read error, since a much larger clone differs from it by one base. The chain combines TRBV29-1 with TRBJ2-7, with D unresolved. This CDR3 has 12 amino acids. Germline V gene sequence: CDR1 SQVTM, CDR2 ANQGSEA. V was cut by 8 bases and J by 7 bases, with 18 bases left in between. The CDR3 here is CSLMEINNEQYF. The CDR3 DNA reads as TGCAGCCTGATGGAGATTAACAATGAGCAGTACTTC.